The 14 T cell receptor beta chains below all came from one sample that was sequenced in a study of CD8+ T cells in alopecia areata. Indicated treatment: oral pan-JAK inhibitor, 5-10 mg twice daily. Investigators isolated RNA and reverse transcribed it into cDNA to act as the sequencing template. Sequencing was performed with immunoSEQ multiplex PCR; in TCRdb, only in-frame clones are kept and a portion is missing. The repertoire has around 200,000 clones, 60% of them found once; the top ten carry 0.69%. The source material was CD4+ T cells sorted from blood, sampled at week 4, from a patient treated with tofacitinib. These receptors were taken from a human donor with alopecia areata.

The rearrangement links TRBV30 to TRBJ1-3; D not resolved. The germline V gene has CDR1 GTSNPN and CDR2 SVGIG (reference sequence). Deletions cut 0 bases from V and 2 bases from J, with 14 bases between. The CDR3 covers 16 residues. The CDR3 nucleotides are TGTGCCTGGAGTGTTTGGCTCCCCGACACTGGAAACACCATATATTTT. Translation gives CAWSVWLPDTGNTIYF.

V and J are TRBV30 and TRBJ2-6; D is unresolved. V was clipped by 0 bases and J by 0 bases, with 18 bases between them. The germline V gene encodes CDR1 GTSNPN and CDR2 SVGIG (reference sequence). CDR3 length equals 19 residues. The CDR3 DNA sequence: TGTGCCTGGAGTGTCATTTCAGGACCGCCAAGCTCTGGGGCCAACGTCCTGACTTTC. Protein: CAWSVISGPPSSGANVLTF.

This clone was detected only a few times. V gene TRBV29-1 combines with J gene TRBJ2-1, with D perhaps TRBD1 or TRBD2 (6 bases each). V was clipped by 6 bases and J by 7 bases, with 22 bases between them. The CDR3 length is 15 residues. In germline, CDR1 is SQVTM, CDR2 ANQGSEA. CDR3 sequence reads: CSVPPGAGSTNEQFF. The CDR3 coding sequence is TGCAGCGTCCCTCCGGGGGCGGGATCTACAAATGAGCAGTTCTTC.

The V gene is TRBV30, the J gene TRBJ1-5; D not resolved. Germline values: CDR1 GTSNPN, CDR2 SVGIG (reference sequence). The CDR3 has 12 residues. The V end lost 2 bases, the J end lost 2 bases, and 4 bases lay between the germline ends. CDR3 region: CAWSIGNQPQHF. The DNA of the CDR3 is TGTGCCTGGAGTATAGGCAATCAGCCCCAGCATTTT.

This clone was found a few times. CDR3: CASNPRPLAVETQYF. The DNA for the CDR3 is TGTGCCAGCAACCCCCGGCCGCTAGCGGTGGAGACCCAGTACTTC. This rearrangement joins TRBV6-5 to TRBJ2-5, with 7 bases that match TRBD2. CDR1 is MNHEY, CDR2 SVGAGI, per germline. Trimming took 7 bases from V and 5 from J; bases not matched to a gene: 13. The CDR3 sequence is 15 residues long.

Only a few counts were recorded for this clone. The chain is built from TRBV29-1 and TRBJ2-3; D is ambiguous. The length of the CDR3 is 13 residues. Germline V gene data show CDR1 as SQVTM and CDR2 as ANQGSEA. With 2 bases removed from V and 3 bases from J, the gap between germline ends came to 9 bases. The CDR3 sequence: CSVETTSTDTQYF. CDR3 sequence (DNA): TGCAGCGTTGAAACTACGTCGACAGATACGCAGTATTTT.

This chain connects TRBV30 to TRBJ2-5; D not resolved. The CDR3 has 13 amino acids. Trimming removed 0 bases from V and 5 bases from J, with 10 bases in between. The germline V gene has CDR1 GTSNPN and CDR2 SVGIG (reference sequence). The CDR3 region has the DNA TGTGCCTGGAGTGTACGTGGGATGGAGACCCAGTACTTC. Its translation: CAWSVRGMETQYF.

The J gene is TRBJ1-2, the V gene TRBV6-5; the D is unclear. V lost 4 bases, J lost 4 bases, and 13 bases lay in between. Germline assignment: CDR1 MNHEY and CDR2 SVGAGI. The CDR3 loop spans 14 amino acids. CDR3 nucleotide sequence: TGTGCCAGCAGTTCCCGACCGGACCTCTATGGCTACACCTTC. It encodes CASSSRPDLYGYTF.

The chain has TRBV7-2 and TRBJ1-4; 8 bases line up with TRBD1. The CDR3 contains 13 residues. The V gene's germline CDR1 is SGHTA and CDR2 FQGNSA. The junction had 5 bases not matched to a gene; V was cut back by 6 bases and J by 8 bases. This chain's CDR3 is CASRKTGVEKLFF. DNA for the CDR3: TGTGCCAGCAGAAAGACAGGGGTGGAAAAACTGTTTTTT. The full variable domain, rest sourced from reference TRBV7-2 and TRBJ1-4, is GAGVSQSPSNKVTEKGKDVELRCDPISGHTALYWYRQSLGQGLEFLIYFQGNSAPDKSGLPSDRFSAERTGGSVSTLTIQRTQQEDSAVYLCASRKTGVEKLFFGSGTQLSVL.

V and J are TRBV7-8 and TRBJ2-6; D perhaps matches TRBD1 (6 bases). This CDR3 is built from 16 residues. V was cut by 1 base and J by 0 bases, with 7 bases left in between. Germline V gene sequence: CDR1 SGHVS, CDR2 FQNEAQ. The CDR3 nucleotides read TGTGCCAGCAGCTTAGGGACAGCCTCTGGGGCCAACGTCCTGACTTTC. Its protein is CASSLGTASGANVLTF.

This clone has a handful of counts. The chain employs TRBV29-1 and TRBJ2-5, with 9 bases matching TRBD1. The germline V gene has CDR1 SQVTM and CDR2 ANQGSEA. CDR3 length: 15 residues. The trim removed 4 bases at V and 4 bases at J, leaving 10 bases unmatched. CDR3 DNA sequence: TGCAGCGTTGGGGATGTACAGGGGGCGGGAGAGACCCAGTACTTC. It encodes CSVGDVQGAGETQYF.

This clone occurred a few times. The chain links TRBV7-9 to TRBJ2-5; 9 bases line up with TRBD1. V lost 3 bases to trimming and J lost 5 bases; unmatched junction nucleotides: 10. The CDR3 consists of 16 residues. Germline loops: CDR1 SEHNR, CDR2 FQNEAQ (reference sequence). The DNA of the CDR3 is TGTGCCAGCAGCTTGAACCGGGACAGGGATGGGGAGACCCAGTACTTC. Protein sequence: CASSLNRDRDGETQYF.

The rearrangement uses TRBV28 and TRBJ2-7; no clear D gene. V lost 2 bases and J 3 bases, leaving 5 bases between the germline ends. Germline CDR1 MDHEN, CDR2 SYDVKM. This CDR3 contains 12 residues. The CDR3 DNA follows: TGTGCCAGCAGTTTAGTGGGCTACGAGCAGTACTTC. Amino acids: CASSLVGYEQYF.

The count of this clone is one. V usage is TRBV18 and J usage is TRBJ1-5, with 11 bases that match TRBD1. Germline CDR1 reads KGHSH; CDR2 reads LQKENI. There are 15 residues in the CDR3. V lost 5 bases and J lost 7; bases outside the gene matches: 7. For the CDR3, the DNA is TGTGCCAGCTCAACCGGACAGGGGGCGACCCAGCCCCAGCATTTT. This sequence encodes CASSTGQGATQPQHF.